These 32 T cell receptor beta chains were all obtained from the same sample, sequenced in a study of cytomegalovirus exposure and HLA in healthy donors. It was with 60 Vbeta and 13 Jbeta primers that the PCR ran. TCRdb keeps only in-frame clones here, not all; method: immunoSEQ multiplex PCR. Here the sample spans some 100,000 clones, about 79% being singletons. The sequencing input was PBMCs. Receptor source: a female donor in good health and CMV-seropositive.

The CDR3, as DNA: TGTGCCAGCAGCCCTGGAGGGGCTGGGGCCAACGTCCTGACTTTC. Its protein product is CASSPGGAGANVLTF. The chain couples TRBV27 to TRBJ2-6, with D possibly matching TRBD2 (6 bases). Per the germline V gene, CDR1 is MNHEY and CDR2 is SMNVEV (reference sequence). The CDR3 covers 15 residues. V lost 6 bases to trimming and J lost 2 bases, with 11 bases between them.

To note about this clone: Germline and junction disagree at one end, which may indicate a read error. This sample includes further DNA sequences coding for the same CDR3. The V and J genes are TRBV7-2 and TRBJ2-1; 11 positions match TRBD2. Germline CDR1 reads SGHTA; CDR2 reads FQGNSA. The CDR3 totals 16 residues. CDR3 bases: TGTGCCAGCAGCTTTCCGGGACTAGCGGCCTACAATGAACAGTTCTTC. Amino acid sequence: CASSFPGLAAYNEQFF.

This chain uses TRBV9 with TRBJ1-4, with a weak D call TRBD1 (5 bases). CDR3 length: 15 residues. Trimming took 4 bases from V and 8 from J, leaving 18 bases between them. The germline gives CDR1 SGDLS, CDR2 YYNGEE. For the CDR3, the DNA is TGTGCCAGCAGCCAAGAAGGGGCGGTCCGGGAAAAACTGTTTTTT. Residues: CASSQEGAVREKLFF.

The CDR3 coding sequence is TGCAGCGTCAGACAGGGCAGCTCCTACGAGCAGTACTTC. Amino acid sequence: CSVRQGSSYEQYF. The gene calls are TRBV29-1 and TRBJ2-7, with TRBD1 matching over 7 bases. V gave up 6 bases and J gave up 0 bases; unmatched junction bases: 5. Germline assignment: CDR1 SQVTM and CDR2 ANQGSEA. The CDR3 spans 13 residues.

Details on this clone: Sequence at one end of the junction differs from germline and may be a read error. The chain couples TRBV5-1 to TRBJ2-4; D might be TRBD1 (6 bases). The CDR3 length is 16 residues. CDR1 is SGHRS, CDR2 YFSETQ, per germline. CDR3 amino acids: CASSLAWAGDKNSQYF. The DNA for the CDR3 is TGCGCCAGCAGCTTGGCCTGGGCAGGGGACAAAAACAGTCAGTACTTC.

This chain connects TRBV7-2 to TRBJ2-2, with D unclear. This CDR3 comprises 15 residues. Trimming removed 4 bases from V and 2 bases from J, with 11 bases in between. The V gene's germline CDR1 is SGHTA and CDR2 FQGNSA. The CDR3 reads CASSSGVPNTGELFF. Here the CDR3 DNA reads TGTGCCAGCAGCTCCGGTGTTCCAAACACCGGGGAGCTGTTTTTT. Full variable domain (missing parts from reference TRBV7-2 and TRBJ2-2): GAGVSQSPSNKVTEKGKDVELRCDPISGHTALYWYRQSLGQGLEFLIYFQGNSAPDKSGLPSDRFSAERTGGSVSTLTIQRTQQEDSAVYLCASSSGVPNTGELFFGEGSRLTVL.

There are a few counts of this clone. The genes are TRBV19 and TRBJ2-3, with D tentatively TRBD2 (6 bases). The CDR3 runs to 14 residues. V was shortened by 7 bases and J by 8 bases, with 19 bases between the two germline ends. Germline assignment: CDR1 LNHDA and CDR2 SQIVND (reference sequence). Here the CDR3 DNA reads TGTGCCAGTAAGGTCGGGGGTGACGACGGTACGCAGTATTTT. Encoded protein: CASKVGGDDGTQYF.

The gene calls are TRBV10-2 and TRBJ2-2; 7 positions match TRBD2. V lost 7 bases and J lost 4; bases outside the gene matches: 6. The CDR3 length is 14 residues. Looked up from germline, CDR1 is WSHSY and CDR2 is SAAADI. In nucleotides, the CDR3 is TGCGCCAGCACCCCGACTAGCCCCACCGGGGAGCTGTTTTTT. This sequence encodes CASTPTSPTGELFF.

V usage is TRBV6-5 and J usage is TRBJ2-3; D possibly corresponds to TRBD1 (5 bases). Trimming took off 6 bases at V and 7 bases at J, with 8 bases between the two ends. The CDR3 is made up of 11 amino acids. Looked up from germline, CDR1 is MNHEY and CDR2 is SVGAGI. CDR3 sequence (DNA): TGTGCCAGCAGATCAGGGAATACGCAGTATTTT. It encodes CASRSGNTQYF.

This sequence joins TRBV2 and TRBJ1-4; TRBD1 agrees at 8 bases. Germline V gives CDR1 SNHLY, CDR2 FYNNEI. J lost 5 bases, V lost 8 bases, and 4 bases had no gene match. CDR3 length: 13 amino acids. The CDR3 sequence: CASRTGRNEKLFF. The CDR3 nucleotides read TGTGCCAGCCGGACAGGGAGGAATGAAAAACTGTTTTTT.

V and J are TRBV20-1 and TRBJ2-3; D is possibly TRBD2 (5 bases). The CDR3 spans 11 residues. Germline V gives CDR1 DFQATT, CDR2 SNEGSKA (reference sequence). With 6 bases removed from V and 8 bases from J, the gap between germline ends came to 12 bases. The CDR3: CSAEPGITQYF. CDR3 in DNA: TGCAGTGCCGAACCCGGGATTACGCAGTATTTT.

The CDR3 sequence: CASSEFVGRVGTGGSGELFF. The CDR3 DNA is TGTGCCAGCAGTGAATTCGTGGGGCGGGTCGGGACAGGGGGCTCCGGGGAGCTGTTTTTT. The J gene is TRBJ2-2, the V gene TRBV6-1; 12 bases match TRBD1. The length of the CDR3 is 20 residues. In germline, CDR1 is MNHNS, CDR2 SASEGT. The V and J ends lost 2 bases and 6 bases, in that order; junction bases with no gene match: 16.

This clone was picked up one time. This rearrangement joins TRBV5-8 to TRBJ1-5; D unclear. V lost 4 bases to trimming and J lost 3 bases, with 5 bases between them. Germline V gene lookup returns CDR1 SGHTS and CDR2 YDEGEE. The CDR3 contains 12 residues. The CDR3 protein is CASSPFNQPQHF. The DNA of the CDR3 is TGTGCCAGCAGCCCCTTCAATCAGCCCCAGCATTTT.

The chain uses TRBV4-2 and TRBJ2-5; 14 bases agree with TRBD2. This CDR3 comprises 18 residues. Germline V gives CDR1 LGHNA, CDR2 YNFKEQ. Losses at the gene ends were 3 bases for V and 1 base for J; bases not matched to a gene: 7. The CDR3 sequence is CASSHGLAGGETQETQYF. In DNA, the CDR3 is TGTGCCAGCAGCCACGGACTAGCGGGGGGAGAGACCCAAGAGACCCAGTACTTC.

J is TRBJ1-3 and V is TRBV29-1; the D is unclear. The germline V gene encodes CDR1 SQVTM and CDR2 ANQGSEA. The CDR3 spans 13 residues. V lost 5 bases and J lost 0, with 8 bases in between. The CDR3 loop reads CSVYGDSGNTIYF. CDR3 sequence (DNA): TGCAGCGTTTACGGTGACTCTGGAAACACCATATATTTT.

The chain recombines TRBV18 with TRBJ1-1, with no clear D. V gave up 3 bases and J gave up 4 bases, with 15 bases separating them. The CDR3 spans 15 residues. CDR1 is KGHSH and CDR2 is LQKENI in the germline V gene. The CDR3 DNA reads as TGTGCCAGCTCACCCCTACGGGAGGGTATCACTGAAGCTTTCTTT. Protein product: CASSPLREGITEAFF.

V and J are TRBV14 and TRBJ1-2, with D tentatively TRBD1 (5 bases). Germline loops: CDR1 SGHDN, CDR2 FVKESK. Between the trimmed V and J ends, which lost 4 bases and 4 bases, there was a span of 10 bases. The CDR3 has 13 amino acids. Written as DNA, the CDR3 is TGTGCCAGCAGCCCTCGACAGATCTATGGCTACACCTTC. Amino acid sequence: CASSPRQIYGYTF.

This chain links TRBV2 with TRBJ1-5; no clear D. The length of the CDR3 is 12 residues. V was pared by 2 bases and J by 6 bases, with 5 bases between. Per the germline V gene, CDR1 is SNHLY and CDR2 is FYNNEI. The CDR3 reads CASSESSQPQHF. The DNA of the CDR3 is TGTGCCAGCAGTGAATCGAGTCAGCCCCAGCATTTT.

In this sample, this clone turned up once. J is TRBJ1-1 and V is TRBV14; 10 nucleotides match TRBD1. This CDR3 spans 16 amino acids. Germline-derived CDR1 and CDR2 are SGHDN and FVKESK. V shed 4 bases, J shed 5 bases, and the junction held 10 bases outside the gene matches. The CDR3 reads CASSRGPGQGLTEAFF. The DNA for the CDR3 is TGTGCCAGCAGCCGGGGTCCGGGACAGGGGTTGACTGAAGCTTTCTTT.

The rearrangement uses TRBV4-2 and TRBJ2-1, with 13 bases matching TRBD2. This CDR3 is built from 20 residues. Trimming at V came to 1 base and at J to 0 bases, leaving 9 bases not matched to a gene. Germline lookup yields CDR1 LGHNA and CDR2 YNFKEQ. CDR3 loop: CASSQVGTSGILSSYNEQFF. DNA of the CDR3: TGTGCCAGCAGCCAAGTGGGGACTAGCGGGATACTTAGCTCCTACAATGAGCAGTTCTTC.

This rearrangement joins TRBV4-1 to TRBJ1-1, with 9 bases matching TRBD1. The CDR3 is made up of 17 amino acids. Germline-derived CDR1 and CDR2 are MGHRA and YSYEKL. J gave up 0 bases and V 0 bases, and 5 bases lay outside the gene matches. The CDR3 here is CASSQEITGGVNTEAFF. The CDR3 DNA is TGCGCCAGCAGCCAAGAAATCACAGGGGGCGTGAACACTGAAGCTTTCTTT.

The chain employs TRBV28 and TRBJ2-5; 8 nucleotides line up with TRBD1. V was pared by 3 bases and J by 3 bases, with 3 bases of the junction left unmatched. The CDR3 length is 14 residues. Per the germline V gene, CDR1 is MDHEN and CDR2 is SYDVKM. The CDR3 protein is CASSFPGQEETQYF. CDR3 nucleotides: TGTGCCAGCAGTTTCCCGGGACAGGAAGAGACCCAGTACTTC.

The V and J genes are TRBV19 and TRBJ2-1, with a weak D call TRBD2 (6 bases). This CDR3 is 15 amino acids long. V lost 8 bases and J 4 bases, leaving 18 bases between the germline ends. Germline V gives CDR1 LNHDA, CDR2 SQIVND (reference sequence). CDR3 sequence reads: CASQITGVPYNEQFF. CDR3 sequence (DNA): TGTGCCAGTCAAATCACGGGGGTCCCGTACAATGAGCAGTTCTTC.

The genes are TRBV30 and TRBJ2-3; D is perhaps TRBD2 (5 bases). Trimming pared 4 bases from V and 3 bases from J, leaving 5 bases between. Germline CDR1 GTSNPN, CDR2 SVGIG (reference sequence). The CDR3 is made up of 11 amino acids. CDR3 residues: CAWTGTDTQYF. The CDR3 nucleotides are TGTGCCTGGACGGGAACAGATACGCAGTATTTT.

The DNA of the CDR3 is TGTGCCAGCAGCTCCGGGACAGGGGGATACTCACCCCTCCACTTT. This codes for CASSSGTGGYSPLHF. The chain joins TRBV6-5 to TRBJ1-6; 11 positions agree with TRBD1. The V gene end was trimmed by 6 bases and the J gene end by 10 bases; junction bases not matched to a gene: 8. Germline V gene data show CDR1 as MNHEY and CDR2 as SVGAGI. This CDR3 is 15 amino acids long.

The chain joins TRBV6-5 to TRBJ2-1, with 7 bases fitting TRBD2. Germline loops: CDR1 MNHEY, CDR2 SVGAGI. The CDR3 extends over 12 amino acids. With V trimmed by 5 bases and J by 10 bases, 5 bases remained unmatched. CDR3 DNA sequence: TGTGCCAGCAGTCCCACTAGCGTCGAGCAGTTCTTC. This codes for CASSPTSVEQFF.

The chain has TRBV19 and TRBJ2-3; 10 nucleotides match TRBD1. In germline, CDR1 is LNHDA, CDR2 SQIVND (reference sequence). The trim removed 5 bases at V and 5 bases at J, leaving 7 bases unmatched. The CDR3 runs to 15 residues. The CDR3 region has the DNA TGTGCCAGTAGTCGAAACCGGGACAGGGGAGATACGCAGTATTTT. Translation gives CASSRNRDRGDTQYF.

This chain uses TRBV4-1 with TRBJ1-1, with a possible D match to TRBD1 (5 bases). Trimming removed 4 bases at V and 4 bases at J, with 16 bases between. Germline CDR1 and CDR2: MGHRA and YSYEKL. CDR3 size: 15 residues. CDR3: CASSLPGGRPTEAFF. CDR3 nucleotide sequence: TGCGCCAGCAGCCTCCCCGGGGGTCGCCCCACTGAAGCTTTCTTT.

The chain joins TRBV5-4 to TRBJ2-1; 11 bases map to TRBD2. CDR1 and CDR2 (germline): SGHNT, YYREEE (reference sequence). The ends lost 1 base at V and 10 bases at J; junction bases unmatched: 16. This CDR3 contains 18 residues. The CDR3 region is CASSLKKLAGDGGREQFF. The CDR3 coding sequence is TGTGCCAGCAGCTTGAAGAAACTAGCGGGGGACGGGGGGAGAGAGCAGTTCTTC.

The chain employs TRBV4-3 and TRBJ2-2; a possible D gene is TRBD2 (6 bases). Germline CDR1 LGHNA, CDR2 YSLEER. CDR3 size: 13 residues. The V end lost 11 bases, the J end lost 3 bases, and 13 bases lay between the germline ends. This chain's CDR3 is CASRDSDTGELFF. For the CDR3, the DNA is TGCGCCTCGAGGGACTCCGACACCGGGGAGCTGTTTTTT.

The chain joins TRBV5-5 to TRBJ2-1, with D possibly matching TRBD2 (6 bases). CDR1 is SGHKS, CDR2 YYEKEE, per germline (reference sequence). The CDR3 spans 15 residues. Trimming took 2 bases from V and 3 from J, leaving 12 bases between them. In DNA, the CDR3 is TGTGCCAGCAGCTTAGCGGGTAGCGGCTACAATGAGCAGTTCTTC. Amino acids: CASSLAGSGYNEQFF. The full variable domain, with the rest looked up from reference TRBV5-5 and TRBJ2-1, is DAGVTQSPTHLIKTRGQQVTLRCSPISGHKSVSWYQQVLGQGPQFIFQYYEKEERGRGNFPDRFSARQFPNYSSELNVNALLLGDSALYLCASSLAGSGYNEQFFGPGTRLTVL.

This clone has more than one count but fewer than ten. This chain joins TRBV6-7 and TRBJ2-2; tentative D call: TRBD2 (7 bases). TRBV6-7 is annotated as an ORF whose role is uncertain. The V and J ends lost 2 bases and 3 bases respectively, with 13 bases between them. This CDR3 contains 16 residues. CDR3 bases: TGTGCCAGCAGTTACCGGGGGGCACAGCACACCGGGGAGCTGTTTTTT. Its translation: CASSYRGAQHTGELFF.